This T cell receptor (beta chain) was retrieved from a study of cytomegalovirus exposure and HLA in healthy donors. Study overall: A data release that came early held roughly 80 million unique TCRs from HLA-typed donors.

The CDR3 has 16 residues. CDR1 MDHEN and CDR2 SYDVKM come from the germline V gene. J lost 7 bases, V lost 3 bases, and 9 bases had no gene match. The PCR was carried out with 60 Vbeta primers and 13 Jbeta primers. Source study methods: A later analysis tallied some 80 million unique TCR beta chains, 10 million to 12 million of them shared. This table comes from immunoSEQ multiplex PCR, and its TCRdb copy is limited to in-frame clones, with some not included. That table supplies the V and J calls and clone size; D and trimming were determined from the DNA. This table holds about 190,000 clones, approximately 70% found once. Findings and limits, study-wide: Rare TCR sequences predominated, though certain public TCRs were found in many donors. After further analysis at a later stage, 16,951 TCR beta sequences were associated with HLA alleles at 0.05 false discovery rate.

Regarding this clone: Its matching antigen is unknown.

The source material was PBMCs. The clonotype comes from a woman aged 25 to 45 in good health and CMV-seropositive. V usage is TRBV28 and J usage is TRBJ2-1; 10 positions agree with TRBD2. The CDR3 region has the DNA TGTGCCAGCAGTTTGTTAGCGGGAGGAAACGGGAATGAGCAGTTCTTC. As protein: CASSLLAGGNGNEQFF.